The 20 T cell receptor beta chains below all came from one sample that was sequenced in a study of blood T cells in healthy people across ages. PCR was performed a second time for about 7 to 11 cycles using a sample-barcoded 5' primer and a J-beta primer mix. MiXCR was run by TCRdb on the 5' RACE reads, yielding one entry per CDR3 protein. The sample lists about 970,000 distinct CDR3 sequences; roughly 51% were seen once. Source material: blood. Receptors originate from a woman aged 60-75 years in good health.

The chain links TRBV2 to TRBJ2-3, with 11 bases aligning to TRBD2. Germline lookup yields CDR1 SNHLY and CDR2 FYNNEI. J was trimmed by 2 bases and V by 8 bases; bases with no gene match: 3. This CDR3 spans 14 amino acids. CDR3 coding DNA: TGTGCCAGCGGGACTAGCGGATTCACAGATACGCAGTATTTT. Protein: CASGTSGFTDTQYF.

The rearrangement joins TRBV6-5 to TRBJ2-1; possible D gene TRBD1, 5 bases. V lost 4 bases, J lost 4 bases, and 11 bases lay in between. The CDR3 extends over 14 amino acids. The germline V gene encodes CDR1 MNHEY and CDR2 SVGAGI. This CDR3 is CASSFRQIYNEQFF. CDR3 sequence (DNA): TGTGCCAGCAGTTTCCGACAGATTTACAATGAGCAGTTCTTC.

CDR3 nucleotides: TGTGCCAGCAGTCCACTAGCACCGAACGATGAGCAGTTCTTC. This sequence encodes CASSPLAPNDEQFF. V gene TRBV6-6 combines with J gene TRBJ2-1; a possible D gene is TRBD2 (6 bases). Per the germline V gene, CDR1 is MNHNY and CDR2 is SVGAGI (reference sequence). This CDR3 spans 14 amino acids. The V and J ends lost 5 bases and 8 bases respectively, with 16 bases between them.

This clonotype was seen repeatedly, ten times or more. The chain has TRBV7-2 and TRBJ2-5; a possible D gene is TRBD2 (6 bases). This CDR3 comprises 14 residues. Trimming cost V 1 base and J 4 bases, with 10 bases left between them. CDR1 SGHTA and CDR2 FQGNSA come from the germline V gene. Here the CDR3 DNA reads TGTGCCAGCAGCTTAGACGGGAGAGGAGAGACCCAGTACTTC. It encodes CASSLDGRGETQYF. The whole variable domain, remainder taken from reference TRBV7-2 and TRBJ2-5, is GAGVSQSPSNKVTEKGKDVELRCDPISGHTALYWYRQSLGQGLEFLIYFQGNSAPDKSGLPSDRFSAERTGGSVSTLTIQRTQQEDSAVYLCASSLDGRGETQYFGPGTRLLVL.

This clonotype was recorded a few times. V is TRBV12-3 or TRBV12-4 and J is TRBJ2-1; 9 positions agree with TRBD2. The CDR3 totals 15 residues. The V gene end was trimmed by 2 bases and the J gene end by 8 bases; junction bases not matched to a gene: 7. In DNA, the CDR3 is TGTGCCAGCAGTTTACTAGCGGGAAAAGACGATGAGCAGTTCTTC. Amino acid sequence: CASSLLAGKDDEQFF.

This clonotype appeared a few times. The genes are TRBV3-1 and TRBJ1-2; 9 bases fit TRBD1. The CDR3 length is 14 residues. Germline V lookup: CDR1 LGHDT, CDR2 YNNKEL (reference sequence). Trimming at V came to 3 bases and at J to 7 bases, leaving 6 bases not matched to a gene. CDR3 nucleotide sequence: TGTGCCAGCAGCCACGGACAGGGGCTCGGTGGCTACACCTTC. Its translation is CASSHGQGLGGYTF.

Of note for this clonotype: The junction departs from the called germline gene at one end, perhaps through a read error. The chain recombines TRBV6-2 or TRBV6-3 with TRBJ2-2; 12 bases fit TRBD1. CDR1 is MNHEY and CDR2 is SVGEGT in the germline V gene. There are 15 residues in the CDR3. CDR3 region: CVSTGQGALAGELFF. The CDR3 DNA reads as TGTGTCAGCACGGGACAGGGGGCGCTTGCCGGGGAGCTGTTTTTT.

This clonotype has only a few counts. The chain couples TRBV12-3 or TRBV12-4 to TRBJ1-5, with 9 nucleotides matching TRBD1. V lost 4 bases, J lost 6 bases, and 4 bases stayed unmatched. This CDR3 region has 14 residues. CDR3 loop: CASSSTGGGQPQHF. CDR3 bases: TGTGCCAGCAGTTCGACAGGGGGGGGTCAGCCCCAGCATTTT.

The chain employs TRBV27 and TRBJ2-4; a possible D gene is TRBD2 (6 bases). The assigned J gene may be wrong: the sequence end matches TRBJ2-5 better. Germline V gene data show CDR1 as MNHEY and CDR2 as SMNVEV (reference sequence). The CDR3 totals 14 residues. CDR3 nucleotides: TGTGCCAGCATTGGCGCGGGGAGCCAAGAGACCCAGTACTTC. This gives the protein CASIGAGSQETQYF.

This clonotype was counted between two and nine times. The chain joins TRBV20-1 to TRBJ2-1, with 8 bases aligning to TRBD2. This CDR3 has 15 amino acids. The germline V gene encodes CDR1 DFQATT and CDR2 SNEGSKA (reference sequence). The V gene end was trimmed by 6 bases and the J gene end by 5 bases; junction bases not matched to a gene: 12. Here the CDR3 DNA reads TGCAGTGCGAGACCTATGGGACTAGATAACAATGAGCAGTTCTTC. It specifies CSARPMGLDNNEQFF.

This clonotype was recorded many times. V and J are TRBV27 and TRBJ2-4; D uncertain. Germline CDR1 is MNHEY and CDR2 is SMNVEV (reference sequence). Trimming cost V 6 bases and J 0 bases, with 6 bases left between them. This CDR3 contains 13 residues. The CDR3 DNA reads TGTGCCAGCAGCCCGTTAGCCAAAAACATTCAGTACTTC. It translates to CASSPLAKNIQYF.

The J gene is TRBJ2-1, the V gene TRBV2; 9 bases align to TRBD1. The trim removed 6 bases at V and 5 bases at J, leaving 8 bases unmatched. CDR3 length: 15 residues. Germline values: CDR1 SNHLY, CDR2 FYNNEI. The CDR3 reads CASRGRDRVHNEQFF. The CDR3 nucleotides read TGTGCCAGCAGGGGCCGGGACAGGGTCCACAATGAGCAGTTCTTC.

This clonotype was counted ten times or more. The CDR3 region has the DNA TGTGCCAGCAGCGCGTCAGAGACCCAGTACTTC. This codes for CASSASETQYF. The chain joins TRBV3-1 to TRBJ2-5; D gene ambiguous. V was clipped by 5 bases and J by 4 bases, with 5 bases between them. Germline V gene lookup returns CDR1 LGHDT and CDR2 YNNKEL (reference sequence). The CDR3 totals 11 residues.

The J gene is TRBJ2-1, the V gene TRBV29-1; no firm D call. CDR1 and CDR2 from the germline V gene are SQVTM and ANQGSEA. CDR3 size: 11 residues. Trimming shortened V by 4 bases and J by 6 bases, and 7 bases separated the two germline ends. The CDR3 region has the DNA TGCAGCGTTGTGAGGATCAATGAGCAGTTCTTC. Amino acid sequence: CSVVRINEQFF.

This CDR3 is CASSPRDSLGGQPQHF. The CDR3 DNA is TGTGCCAGCAGCCCAAGGGACAGCCTCGGCGGTCAGCCCCAGCATTTT. The chain is built from TRBV9 and TRBJ1-5; 7 bases map to TRBD1. CDR1 SGDLS and CDR2 YYNGEE come from the germline V gene. The CDR3 totals 16 residues. The V gene end was trimmed by 4 bases and the J gene end by 6 bases; junction bases not matched to a gene: 13.

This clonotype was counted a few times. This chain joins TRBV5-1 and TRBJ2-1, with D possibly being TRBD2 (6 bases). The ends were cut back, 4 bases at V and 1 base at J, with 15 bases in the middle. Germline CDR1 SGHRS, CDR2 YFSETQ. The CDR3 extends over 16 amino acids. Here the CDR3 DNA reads TGCGCCAGCAGCCCGACGGGACTCGTATCCTACAATGAGCAGTTCTTC. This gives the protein CASSPTGLVSYNEQFF.

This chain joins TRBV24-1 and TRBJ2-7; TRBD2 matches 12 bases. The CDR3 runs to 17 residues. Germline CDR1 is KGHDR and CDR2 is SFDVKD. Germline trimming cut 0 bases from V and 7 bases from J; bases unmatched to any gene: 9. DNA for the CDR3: TGTGCCACCAGTGATTTGCGGACTAGCGGGATTATCGATGAGCAGTACTTC. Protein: CATSDLRTSGIIDEQYF.

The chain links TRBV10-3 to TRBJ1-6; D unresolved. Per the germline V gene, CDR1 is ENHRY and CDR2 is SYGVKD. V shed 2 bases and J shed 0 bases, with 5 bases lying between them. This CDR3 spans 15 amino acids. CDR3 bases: TGTGCCATCAGTGAGACCGGCTCCTATAATTCACCCCTCCACTTT. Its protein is CAISETGSYNSPLHF.

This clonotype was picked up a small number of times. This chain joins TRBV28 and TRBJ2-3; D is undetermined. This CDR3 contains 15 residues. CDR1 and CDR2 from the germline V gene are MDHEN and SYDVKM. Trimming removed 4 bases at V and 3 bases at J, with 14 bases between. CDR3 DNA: TGTGCCAGCAGTTCAGCGATGCTGCCGACAGATACGCAGTATTTT. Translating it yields CASSSAMLPTDTQYF.

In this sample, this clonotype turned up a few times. The chain's CDR3 is CATSDPTAYNEETQYF. For the CDR3, the DNA is TGTGCCACCAGTGATCCAACGGCGTACAATGAGGAGACCCAGTACTTC. The V call is TRBV24-1, the J call TRBJ2-5; D remains ambiguous. Deletions cut 3 bases from V and 5 bases from J, with 18 bases between. The CDR3 loop spans 16 amino acids. The germline V gene encodes CDR1 KGHDR and CDR2 SFDVKD.